Sequencing of this T cell receptor (beta chain) was carried out in a study of ipilimumab plus nivolumab after autologous stem cell transplantation. Across the study: Patients received a median of about five ipilimumab and about 8 nivolumab doses. Myeloma cases were transplant-naive high-risk or relapsed within 3 years post first autologous transplant. Study-level results: The authors say TCR, Treg and microbiome findings warrant further study.

Libraries were prepared by immunoSEQ multiplex PCR; TCRdb keeps only in-frame clonotypes and omits some of them. The sample consists of just over 40,000 clones, nearly 95% of them appearing once. CDR3 length: 14 residues. Trimming cost V 1 base and J 3 bases, with 9 bases left between them. Germline CDR1 SEHNR, CDR2 FQNEAQ (reference sequence). This clone has only one observation. Its antigen is not known. Patients got 3 mg/kg IV nivolumab weeks 1, 4, 7, 10, then biweekly through week 26. The genes are TRBV7-9 and TRBJ1-1, with a possible D match to TRBD1 (5 bases). The clonotype originates from a male donor with multiple myeloma. This specimen was PBMCs, taken in a trial of ipilimumab plus nivolumab as post-transplant consolidation. The DNA of the CDR3 is TGTGCCAGCAGCTTAGAGATGGGGGACACTGAAGCTTTCTTT. This codes for CASSLEMGDTEAFF.